The entry below gives a single T cell receptor beta chain sequence along with its context. Its antigen is not known. The data stem from a study of OX40 agonist ivuxolimab in advanced cancers. At the level of the study: Age averaged around 60 years (range about 20 to 80), and approximately 80% were male. Regarding the study as a whole: Averaging showed that CD8+ T cells had more expanded clones than CD4+ did.

The repertoire was sequenced with immunoSEQ multiplex PCR; TCRdb's copy has only in-frame clones and lacks some. The sample lists tens of thousands of clones, approximately 90% seen once, with more than 5.5% in the top ten. The CDR3 is 15 amino acids. From germline, CDR1 is SGDLS and CDR2 YYNGEE. Trimming pared 0 bases from V and 2 bases from J, leaving 8 bases between. V and J are TRBV9 and TRBJ1-4; D is unresolved. The sample in question was CD4+ or CD8+ T cells sorted from blood, obtained in a trial of the OX40 agonist ivuxolimab. This receptor was obtained from an adult with an advanced solid tumor such as melanoma, head and neck, liver or kidney cancer. Here the CDR3 DNA reads TGTGCCAGCAGCGTAGGGCTAGCGACTAATGAAAAACTGTTTTTT. Its protein product is CASSVGLATNEKLFF.